The T cell receptor beta chain described here comes from a study of post-analysis software for immune sequencing data. Regarding the study as a whole: Controls had lower frequencies than patients of five TRBV segments, which included TRBV5-6, TRBV5-1 and TRBV20-1. A significant reduction in normalized Chao1 diversity was observed in multiple sclerosis patients versus controls.

V trimming: 5 bases; J trimming: 5 bases; junction bases outside the gene matches: 13. Germline-derived CDR1 and CDR2 are SGHTA and FQGNSA. The CDR3 has 16 amino acids. Regarding this clonotype: Its antigen is unidentified.

TCR beta cDNA libraries had unique molecular identifiers. TCRdb passed the PCR reads through MiXCR, listing each CDR3 protein once. The profile shows 650,000 to 900,000 distinct CDR3 sequences, around 42% of them singletons. Sample: blood. This TCR came from a girl aged 10 to 17 with multiple sclerosis. This chain joins TRBV7-2 and TRBJ2-5, with 8 bases identical to TRBD2. CDR3 DNA: TGTGCCAGCAGCCCGGGGGGGGACGGAATTGGTGAGACCCAGTACTTC. It translates to CASSPGGDGIGETQYF.